This passage covers 2 T cell receptor beta chains from one sample sequenced in a study of a mutant IDH1 vaccine in newly diagnosed glioma. Indicated time point: week 5, during vaccination. It was 300 ug of mutant IDH1 20-mer peptide that made up each vaccine dose, given with topical imiquimod. Clones were read by immunoSEQ multiplex PCR, and TCRdb kept only the in-frame ones, dropping some. The sample holds approximately 50,000 clones, around 80% seen once. Their antigen targets remain unknown. Sequenced here: PBMCs, sampled from a glioma patient whose treatment included an IDH1 peptide vaccine. The receptors originated from a man aged 50-59 years with glioma.

The rearrangement links TRBV7-9 to TRBJ1-3; unclear D gene. The germline V gene encodes CDR1 SEHNR and CDR2 FQNEAQ (reference sequence). V was trimmed by 6 bases and J by 3 bases, leaving 6 bases between them. The CDR3 is made up of 12 amino acids. CDR3: CASRGDGNTIYF. The CDR3 DNA sequence: TGTGCCAGCAGGGGTGATGGAAACACCATATATTTT.

The CDR3 sequence: CASPGQGNEKLFF. CDR3 DNA sequence: TGTGCCTCTCCGGGACAGGGTAATGAAAAACTGTTTTTT. The rearrangement uses TRBV30 and TRBJ1-4, with TRBD1 matching over 9 bases. V shed 7 bases, J shed 4 bases, and the junction held 4 bases outside the gene matches. Germline V gives CDR1 GTSNPN, CDR2 SVGIG (reference sequence). The CDR3 is 13 residues long.